The 4 T cell receptor beta chains below come from one sample, sequenced in a study of blood T cell repertoires in COVID-19. The protocol was immunoSEQ multiplex PCR, while the TCRdb copy is restricted to in-frame clones and leaves out a portion. The data contain over 100,000 clones, 81% of them singletons. Input material: peripheral blood. Receptors originate from a human donor in a cohort sampled during active COVID-19.

The V and J genes are TRBV5-4 and TRBJ1-2; 7 bases align to TRBD1. From germline, CDR1 is SGHNT and CDR2 YYREEE (reference sequence). The CDR3 is 15 residues long. V shed 3 bases, J shed 2 bases, and the junction held 7 bases outside the gene matches. CDR3 nucleotide sequence: TGTGCCAGCAGCTGGGCCGGGACAGCCAACTATGGCTACACCTTC. Translated, it gives CASSWAGTANYGYTF.

The chain links TRBV2 to TRBJ1-4; D perhaps matches TRBD1 (6 bases). The CDR3 totals 15 residues. Per the germline V gene, CDR1 is SNHLY and CDR2 is FYNNEI. Between the trimmed V and J ends, which lost 6 bases and 5 bases, there was a span of 16 bases. CDR3 in DNA: TGTGCCAGCAGCGCTACAGGGAAAGCGAATGAAAAACTGTTTTTT. Translating it yields CASSATGKANEKLFF.

The chain is built from TRBV19 and TRBJ1-1, with D possibly matching TRBD1 (5 bases). CDR3 length: 16 residues. CDR1 and CDR2 from the germline V gene are LNHDA and SQIVND (reference sequence). Deletions cut 5 bases from V and 2 bases from J, with 18 bases between. DNA of the CDR3: TGTGCCAGTAGTGTGGGACTTTTTAGGACTAACACTGAAGCTTTCTTT. As protein: CASSVGLFRTNTEAFF.

This clone was detected a few times. The genes are TRBV24-1 and TRBJ2-7; 11 bases line up with TRBD2. V shed 4 bases, J shed 4 bases, and the junction held 5 bases outside the gene matches. The CDR3 is 15 amino acids. Germline V gives CDR1 KGHDR, CDR2 SFDVKD. The CDR3 protein is CATSEGTSGTYEQYF. DNA for the CDR3: TGTGCCACCAGTGAAGGGACTAGCGGAACATACGAGCAGTACTTC.